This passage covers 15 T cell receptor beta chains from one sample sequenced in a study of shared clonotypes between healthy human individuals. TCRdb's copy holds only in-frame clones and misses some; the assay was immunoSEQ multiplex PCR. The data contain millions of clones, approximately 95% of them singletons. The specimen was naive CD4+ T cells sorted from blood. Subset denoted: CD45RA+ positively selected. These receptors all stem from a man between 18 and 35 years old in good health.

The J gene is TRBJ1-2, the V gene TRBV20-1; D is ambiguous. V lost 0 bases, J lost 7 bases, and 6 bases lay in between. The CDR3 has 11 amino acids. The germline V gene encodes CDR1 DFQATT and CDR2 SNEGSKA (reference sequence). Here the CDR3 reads CSARDSGGYTF. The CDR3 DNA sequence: TGCAGTGCTAGAGATTCCGGTGGCTACACCTTC.

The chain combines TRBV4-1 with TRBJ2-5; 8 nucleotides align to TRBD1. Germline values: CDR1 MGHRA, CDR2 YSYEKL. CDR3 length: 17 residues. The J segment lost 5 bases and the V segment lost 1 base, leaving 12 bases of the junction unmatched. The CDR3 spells CASSQGTTGASWETQYF. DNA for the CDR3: TGCGCCAGCAGCCAAGGGACGACAGGGGCCTCATGGGAGACCCAGTACTTC.

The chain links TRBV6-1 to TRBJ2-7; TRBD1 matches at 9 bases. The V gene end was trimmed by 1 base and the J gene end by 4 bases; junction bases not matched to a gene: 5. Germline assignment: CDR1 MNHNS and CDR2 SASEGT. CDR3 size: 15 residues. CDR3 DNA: TGTGCCAGCAGTGAAGTAACAGGGGGCGAGTACGAGCAGTACTTC. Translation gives CASSEVTGGEYEQYF.

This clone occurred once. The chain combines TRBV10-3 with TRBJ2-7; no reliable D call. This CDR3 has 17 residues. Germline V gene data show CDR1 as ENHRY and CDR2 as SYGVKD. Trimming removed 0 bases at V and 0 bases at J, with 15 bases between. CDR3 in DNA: TGTGCCATCAGTGAGTCGAGTTGGCACGGTAACTCCTACGAGCAGTACTTC. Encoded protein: CAISESSWHGNSYEQYF.

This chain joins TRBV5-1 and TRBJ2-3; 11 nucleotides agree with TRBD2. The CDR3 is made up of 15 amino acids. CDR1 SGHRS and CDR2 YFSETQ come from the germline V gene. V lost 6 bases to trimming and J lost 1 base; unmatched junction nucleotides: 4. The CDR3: CASTLLAGGTDTQYF. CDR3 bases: TGCGCCAGCACCTTACTAGCGGGGGGCACAGATACGCAGTATTTT.

This CDR3 reads CASSLMGGVPGANVLTF. The CDR3 DNA reads TGTGCCAGCAGTCTAATGGGAGGGGTCCCTGGGGCCAACGTCCTGACTTTC. The rearrangement links TRBV13 to TRBJ2-6, with 7 bases identical to TRBD2. CDR3 length: 17 amino acids. With 6 bases clipped from V and 2 bases from J, the junction kept 10 bases outside the gene matches. CDR1 and CDR2 from the germline V gene are PRHDT and FYEKMQ (reference sequence).

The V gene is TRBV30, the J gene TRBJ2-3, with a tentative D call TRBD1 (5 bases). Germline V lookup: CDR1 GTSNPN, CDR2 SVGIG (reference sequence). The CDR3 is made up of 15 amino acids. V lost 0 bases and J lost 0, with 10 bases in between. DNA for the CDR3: TGTGCCTGGAGTGTACTCAGGGCTAGCACAGATACGCAGTATTTT. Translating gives CAWSVLRASTDTQYF.

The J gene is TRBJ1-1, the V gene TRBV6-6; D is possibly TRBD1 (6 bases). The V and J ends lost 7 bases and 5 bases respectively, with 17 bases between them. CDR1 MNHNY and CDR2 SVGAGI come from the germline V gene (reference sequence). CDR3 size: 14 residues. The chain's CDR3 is CASTKLDSPTEAFF. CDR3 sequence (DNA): TGTGCCAGCACCAAATTGGACAGTCCTACTGAAGCTTTCTTT.

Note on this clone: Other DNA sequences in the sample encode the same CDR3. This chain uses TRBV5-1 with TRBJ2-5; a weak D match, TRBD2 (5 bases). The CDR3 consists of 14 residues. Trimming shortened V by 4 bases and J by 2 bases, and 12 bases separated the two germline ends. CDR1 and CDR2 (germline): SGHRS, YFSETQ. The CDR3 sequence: CASSLVRDQETQYF. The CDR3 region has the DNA TGCGCCAGCAGCCTGGTTCGGGATCAAGAGACCCAGTACTTC.

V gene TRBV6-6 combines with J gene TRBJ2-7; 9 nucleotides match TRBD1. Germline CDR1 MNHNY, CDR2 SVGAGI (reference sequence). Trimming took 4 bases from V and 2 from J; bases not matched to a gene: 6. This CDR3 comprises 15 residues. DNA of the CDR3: TGTGCCAGCAGTTTTGACAGGGGGAACCCCTACGAGCAGTACTTC. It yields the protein CASSFDRGNPYEQYF.

The CDR3 loop reads CASTPGQGRTGELFF. The CDR3 nucleotides read TGTGCCAGCACCCCGGGACAGGGCCGCACCGGGGAGCTGTTTTTT. The rearrangement links TRBV6-1 to TRBJ2-2, with 9 bases matching TRBD1. V lost 7 bases, J lost 4 bases, and 7 bases stayed unmatched. The CDR3 totals 15 residues. CDR1 MNHNS and CDR2 SASEGT come from the germline V gene.

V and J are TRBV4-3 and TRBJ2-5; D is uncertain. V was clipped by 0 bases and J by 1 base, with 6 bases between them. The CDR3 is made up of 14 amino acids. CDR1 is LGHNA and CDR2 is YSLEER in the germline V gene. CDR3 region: CASSQDRVQETQYF. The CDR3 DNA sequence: TGCGCCAGCAGCCAAGATAGGGTCCAAGAGACCCAGTACTTC.

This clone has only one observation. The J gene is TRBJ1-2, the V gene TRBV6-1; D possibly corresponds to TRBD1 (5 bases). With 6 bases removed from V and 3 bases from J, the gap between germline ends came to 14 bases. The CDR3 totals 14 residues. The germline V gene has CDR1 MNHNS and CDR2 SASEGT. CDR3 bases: TGTGCCAGCAGAGTTCAGGGTGGACACTATGGCTACACCTTC. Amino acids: CASRVQGGHYGYTF.

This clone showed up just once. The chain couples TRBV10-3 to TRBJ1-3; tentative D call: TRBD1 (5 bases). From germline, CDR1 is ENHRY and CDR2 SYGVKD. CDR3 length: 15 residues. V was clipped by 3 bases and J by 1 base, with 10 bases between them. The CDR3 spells CAISDQGVSGNTIYF. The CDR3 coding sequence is TGTGCCATCAGTGACCAGGGAGTGTCTGGAAACACCATATATTTT.

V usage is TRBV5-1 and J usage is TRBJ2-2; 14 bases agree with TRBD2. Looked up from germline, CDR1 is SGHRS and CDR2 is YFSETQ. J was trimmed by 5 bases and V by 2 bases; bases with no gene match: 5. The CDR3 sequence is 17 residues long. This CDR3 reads CASSFTGTSGGTGELFF. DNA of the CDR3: TGCGCCAGCAGCTTCACTGGGACTAGCGGGGGAACCGGGGAGCTGTTTTTT.